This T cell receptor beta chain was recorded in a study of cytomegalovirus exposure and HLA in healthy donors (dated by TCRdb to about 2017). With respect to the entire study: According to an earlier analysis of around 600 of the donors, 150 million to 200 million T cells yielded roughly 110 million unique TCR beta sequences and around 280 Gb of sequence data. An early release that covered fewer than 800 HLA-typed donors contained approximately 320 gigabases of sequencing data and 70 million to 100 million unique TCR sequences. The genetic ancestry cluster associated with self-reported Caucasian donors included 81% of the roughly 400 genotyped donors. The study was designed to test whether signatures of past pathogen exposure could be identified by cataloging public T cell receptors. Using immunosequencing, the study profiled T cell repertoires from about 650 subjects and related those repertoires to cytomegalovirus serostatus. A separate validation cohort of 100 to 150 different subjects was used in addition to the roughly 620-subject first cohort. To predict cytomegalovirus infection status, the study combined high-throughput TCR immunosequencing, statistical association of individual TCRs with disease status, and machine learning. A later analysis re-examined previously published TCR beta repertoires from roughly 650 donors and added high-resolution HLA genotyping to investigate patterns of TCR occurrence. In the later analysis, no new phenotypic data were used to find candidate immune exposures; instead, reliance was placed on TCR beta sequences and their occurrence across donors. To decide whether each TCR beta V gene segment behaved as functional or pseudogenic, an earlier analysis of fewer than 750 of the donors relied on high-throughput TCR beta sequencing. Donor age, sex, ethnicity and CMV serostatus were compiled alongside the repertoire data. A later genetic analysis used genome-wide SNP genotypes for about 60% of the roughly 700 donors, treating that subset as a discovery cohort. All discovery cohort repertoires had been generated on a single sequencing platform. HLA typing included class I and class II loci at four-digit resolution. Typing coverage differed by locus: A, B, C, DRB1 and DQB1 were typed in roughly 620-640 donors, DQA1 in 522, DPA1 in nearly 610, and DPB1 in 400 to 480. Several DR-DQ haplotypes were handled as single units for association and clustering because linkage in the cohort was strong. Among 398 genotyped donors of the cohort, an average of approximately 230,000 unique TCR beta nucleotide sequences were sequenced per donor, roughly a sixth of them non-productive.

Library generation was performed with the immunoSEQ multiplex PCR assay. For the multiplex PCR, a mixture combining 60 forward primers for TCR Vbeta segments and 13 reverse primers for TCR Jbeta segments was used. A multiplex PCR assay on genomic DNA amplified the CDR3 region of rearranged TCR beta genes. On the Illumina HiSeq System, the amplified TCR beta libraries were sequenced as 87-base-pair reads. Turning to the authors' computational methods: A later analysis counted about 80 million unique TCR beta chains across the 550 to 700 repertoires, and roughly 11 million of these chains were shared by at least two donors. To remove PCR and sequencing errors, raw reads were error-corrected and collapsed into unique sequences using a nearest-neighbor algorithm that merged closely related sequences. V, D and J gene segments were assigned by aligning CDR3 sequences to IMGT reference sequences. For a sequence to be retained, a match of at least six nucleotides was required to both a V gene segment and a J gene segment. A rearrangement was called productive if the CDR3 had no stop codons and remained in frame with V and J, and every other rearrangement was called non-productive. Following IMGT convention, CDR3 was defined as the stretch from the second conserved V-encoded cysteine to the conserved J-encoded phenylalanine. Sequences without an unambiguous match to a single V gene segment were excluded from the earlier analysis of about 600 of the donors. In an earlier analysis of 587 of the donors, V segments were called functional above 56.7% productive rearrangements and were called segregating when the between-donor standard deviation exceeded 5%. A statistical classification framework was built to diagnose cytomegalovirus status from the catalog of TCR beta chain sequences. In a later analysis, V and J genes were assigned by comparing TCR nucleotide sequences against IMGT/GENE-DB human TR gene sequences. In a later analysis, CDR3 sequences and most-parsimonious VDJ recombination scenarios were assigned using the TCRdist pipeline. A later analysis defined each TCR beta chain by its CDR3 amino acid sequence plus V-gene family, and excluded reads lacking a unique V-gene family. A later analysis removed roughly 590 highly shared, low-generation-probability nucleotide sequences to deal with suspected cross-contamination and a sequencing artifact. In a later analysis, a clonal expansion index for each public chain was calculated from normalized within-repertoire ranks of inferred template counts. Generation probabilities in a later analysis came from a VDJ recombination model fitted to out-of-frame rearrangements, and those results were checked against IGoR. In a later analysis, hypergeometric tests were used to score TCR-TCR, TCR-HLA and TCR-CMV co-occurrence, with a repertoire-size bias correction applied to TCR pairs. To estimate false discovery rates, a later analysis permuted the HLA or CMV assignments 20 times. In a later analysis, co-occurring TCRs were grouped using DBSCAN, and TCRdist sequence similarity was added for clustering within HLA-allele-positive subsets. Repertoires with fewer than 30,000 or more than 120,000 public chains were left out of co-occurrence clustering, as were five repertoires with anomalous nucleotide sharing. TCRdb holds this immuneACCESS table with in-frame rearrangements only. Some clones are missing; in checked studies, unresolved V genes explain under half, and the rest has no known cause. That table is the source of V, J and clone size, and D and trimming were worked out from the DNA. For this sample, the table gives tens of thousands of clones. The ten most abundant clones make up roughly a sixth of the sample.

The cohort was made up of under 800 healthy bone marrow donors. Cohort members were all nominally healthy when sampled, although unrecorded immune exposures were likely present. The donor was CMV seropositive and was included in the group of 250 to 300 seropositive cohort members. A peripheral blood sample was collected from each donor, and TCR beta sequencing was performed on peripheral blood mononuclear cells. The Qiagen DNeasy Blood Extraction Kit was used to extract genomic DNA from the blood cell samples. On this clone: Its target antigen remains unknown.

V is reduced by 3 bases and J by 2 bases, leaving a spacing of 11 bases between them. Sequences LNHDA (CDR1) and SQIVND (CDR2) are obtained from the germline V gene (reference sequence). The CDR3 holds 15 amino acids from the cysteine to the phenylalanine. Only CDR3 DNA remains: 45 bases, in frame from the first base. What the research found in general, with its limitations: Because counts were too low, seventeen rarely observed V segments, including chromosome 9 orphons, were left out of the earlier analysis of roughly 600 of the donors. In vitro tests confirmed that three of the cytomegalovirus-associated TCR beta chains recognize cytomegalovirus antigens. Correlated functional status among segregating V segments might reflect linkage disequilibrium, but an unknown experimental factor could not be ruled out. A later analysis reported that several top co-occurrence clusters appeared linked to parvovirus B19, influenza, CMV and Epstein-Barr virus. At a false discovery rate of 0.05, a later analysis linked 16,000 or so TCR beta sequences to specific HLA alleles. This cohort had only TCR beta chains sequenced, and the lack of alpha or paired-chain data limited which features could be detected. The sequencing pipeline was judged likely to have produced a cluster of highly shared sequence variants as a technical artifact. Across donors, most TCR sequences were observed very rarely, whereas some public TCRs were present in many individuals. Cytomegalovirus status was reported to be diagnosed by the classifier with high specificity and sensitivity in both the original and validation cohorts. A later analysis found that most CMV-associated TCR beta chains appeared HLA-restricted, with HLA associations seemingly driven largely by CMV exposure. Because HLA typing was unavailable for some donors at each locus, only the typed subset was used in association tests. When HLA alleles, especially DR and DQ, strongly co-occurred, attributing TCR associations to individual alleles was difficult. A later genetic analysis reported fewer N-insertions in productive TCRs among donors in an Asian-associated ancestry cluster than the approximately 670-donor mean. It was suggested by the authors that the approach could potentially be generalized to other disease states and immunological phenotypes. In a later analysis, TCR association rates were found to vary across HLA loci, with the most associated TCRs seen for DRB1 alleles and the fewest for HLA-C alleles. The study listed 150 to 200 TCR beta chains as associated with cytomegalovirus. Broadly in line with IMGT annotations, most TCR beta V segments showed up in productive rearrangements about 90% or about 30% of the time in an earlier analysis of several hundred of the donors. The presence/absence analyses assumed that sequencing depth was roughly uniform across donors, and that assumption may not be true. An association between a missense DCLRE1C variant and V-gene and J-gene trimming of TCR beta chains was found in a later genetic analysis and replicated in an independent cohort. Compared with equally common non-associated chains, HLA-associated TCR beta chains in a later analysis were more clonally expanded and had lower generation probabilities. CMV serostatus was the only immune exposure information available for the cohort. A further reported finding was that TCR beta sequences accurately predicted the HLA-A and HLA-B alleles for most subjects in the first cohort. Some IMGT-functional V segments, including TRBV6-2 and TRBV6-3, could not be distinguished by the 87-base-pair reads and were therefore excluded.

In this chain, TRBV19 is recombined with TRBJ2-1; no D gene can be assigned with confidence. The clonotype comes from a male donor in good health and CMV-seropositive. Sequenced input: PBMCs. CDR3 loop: CASSILAATYNEQFF. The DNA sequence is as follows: TGTGCCAGTAGTATTCTTGCGGCTACCTACAATGAGCAGTTCTTC. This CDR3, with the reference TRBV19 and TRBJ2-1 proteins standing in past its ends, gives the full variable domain DGGITQSPKYLFRKEGQNVTLSCEQNLNHDAMYWYRQDPGQGLRLIYYSQIVNDFQKGDIAEGYSVSREKKESFPLTVTSAQKNPTAFYLCASSILAATYNEQFFGPGTRLTVL.